These 28 T cell receptor beta chains were all obtained from the same sample, sequenced in a study of T cell responses to AZD1222 COVID-19 vaccine. The table came from immunoSEQ multiplex PCR; TCRdb's copy has only in-frame clones and leaves some out. The data show about 110,000 clones, about nine tenths seen once. This material consisted of peripheral blood, taken on day 0 of AZD1222 vaccination. Source of these receptors: an adult in good health.

The chain employs TRBV20-1 and TRBJ1-5; possibly TRBD1 for D (6 bases). The CDR3 contains 16 residues. The V and J ends lost 3 bases and 0 bases respectively, with 15 bases between them. In germline, CDR1 is DFQATT, CDR2 SNEGSKA (reference sequence). The CDR3 protein is CSASRPGQYSNQPQHF. CDR3 in DNA: TGCAGTGCTAGTCGGCCCGGACAGTATAGCAATCAGCCCCAGCATTTT.

The chain has TRBV2 and TRBJ1-5; D not certain. The CDR3 is made up of 13 amino acids. With 2 bases removed from V and 3 bases from J, the gap between germline ends came to 5 bases. Germline CDR1 reads SNHLY; CDR2 reads FYNNEI. As DNA, the CDR3 is TGTGCCAGCAGTGAAAATCTCAATCAGCCCCAGCATTTT. Translating gives CASSENLNQPQHF.

The J gene is TRBJ1-5, the V gene TRBV27; TRBD1 might be the D (5 bases). CDR1 and CDR2 (germline): MNHEY, SMNVEV (reference sequence). The CDR3 length is 17 residues. The V end was cut by 6 bases, the J end by 2 bases, with 20 bases between. The CDR3 coding sequence is TGTGCCAGCAGCCCCCACCGGACACCCTGGGGCAATCAGCCCCAGCATTTT. Translating it yields CASSPHRTPWGNQPQHF.

In regard to this clone: Relative to the germline gene, one junction end is altered; a read error may explain this. The chain couples TRBV2 to TRBJ2-7; perhaps D is TRBD1 or TRBD2 (5 bases each). The CDR3 length is 12 residues. Germline loops: CDR1 SNHLY, CDR2 FYNNEI. The CDR3 coding sequence is TGTGCCAGCGGGGGTGAGGGCAGGGCCCCCCACTTC. This encodes CASGGEGRAPHF.

The chain combines TRBV9 with TRBJ1-2; 9 positions match TRBD1. This CDR3 is 15 amino acids long. CDR1 and CDR2 (germline): SGDLS, YYNGEE. The V and J ends lost 2 bases and 4 bases, in that order; junction bases with no gene match: 6. The CDR3 spells CASSVGQGSRYGYTF. The CDR3 DNA is TGTGCCAGCAGCGTTGGACAGGGGTCCCGCTATGGCTACACCTTC.

J is TRBJ2-5 and V is TRBV18; 14 bases agree with TRBD2. Per the germline V gene, CDR1 is KGHSH and CDR2 is LQKENI. The CDR3 consists of 15 residues. The V and J ends lost 5 bases and 3 bases, in that order; junction bases with no gene match: 2. The CDR3 region is CASSAGLAGEETQYF. DNA of the CDR3: TGTGCCAGCTCAGCGGGACTAGCGGGAGAAGAGACCCAGTACTTC.

This chain connects TRBV30 to TRBJ2-3, with a possible D match to TRBD2 (6 bases). The ends were cut back, 3 bases at V and 7 bases at J, with 26 bases in the middle. This CDR3 spans 17 amino acids. CDR1 and CDR2 from the germline V gene are GTSNPN and SVGIG (reference sequence). The DNA for the CDR3 is TGTGCCTGGAGCCCCCTGCTGGCGGGGAGACGAGGGTATACGCAGTATTTT. This codes for CAWSPLLAGRRGYTQYF.

The chain is built from TRBV27 and TRBJ2-2; 8 positions agree with TRBD2. V gave up 6 bases and J gave up 7 bases; unmatched junction bases: 13. From germline, CDR1 is MNHEY and CDR2 SMNVEV (reference sequence). The CDR3 is 16 residues long. The CDR3 DNA is TGTGCCAGCAGCCCATCGGGGGGGGAAGTCCACGGGGAGCTGTTTTTT. It translates to CASSPSGGEVHGELFF.

The chain recombines TRBV7-2 with TRBJ1-1; 7 nucleotides agree with TRBD1. V was pared by 1 base and J by 3 bases, with 5 bases of the junction left unmatched. The CDR3 extends over 15 amino acids. Germline V gene sequence: CDR1 SGHTA, CDR2 FQGNSA. The CDR3 loop is CASSLGQGWDTEAFF. Written as DNA, the CDR3 is TGTGCCAGCAGCTTAGGACAGGGATGGGACACTGAAGCTTTCTTT.

As concerns this clone: At one boundary the junction diverges from the germline segment, which might be a read error. The chain joins TRBV18 to TRBJ2-1; D is unresolved. The germline V gene has CDR1 KGHSH and CDR2 LQKENI. There are 15 residues in the CDR3. Here the CDR3 reads CASSPLGDSYNEQFF. The CDR3 region has the DNA TGTGCCAGCTCTCCACTGGGCGACTCCTACAATGAGCAGTTCTTC.

This sequence joins TRBV7-2 and TRBJ2-7; D perhaps matches TRBD1 (5 bases). In germline, CDR1 is SGHTA, CDR2 FQGNSA. V shed 2 bases and J shed 0 bases, with 11 bases lying between them. The CDR3 length is 15 residues. For the CDR3, the DNA is TGTGCCAGCAGCTTAACAGGTCCAAGCTCCTACGAGCAGTACTTC. This codes for CASSLTGPSSYEQYF.

The rearrangement joins TRBV7-2 to TRBJ2-6; TRBD1 matches 9 bases. The CDR3 covers 19 residues. Looked up from germline, CDR1 is SGHTA and CDR2 is FQGNSA. Unmatched junction bases numbered 11, after V lost 5 bases and J lost 0 bases. The DNA of the CDR3 is TGTGCCAGCAGCAGACCAAAATACAGGGGGCTCTCTGGGGCCAACGTCCTGACTTTC. Protein: CASSRPKYRGLSGANVLTF.

The V gene is TRBV23-1, the J gene TRBJ2-3; D gene ambiguous. TRBV23-1 is an open reading frame whose function is uncertain. This CDR3 is 10 amino acids long. The ends were cut back, 9 bases at V and 1 base at J, with 2 bases in the middle. The CDR3 DNA is TGCGCCAGACGCACAGATACGCAGTATTTT. Translating it yields CARRTDTQYF.

The chain carries TRBV6-1 and TRBJ1-1, with D unresolved. CDR1 is MNHNS, CDR2 SASEGT, per germline. This CDR3 comprises 12 residues. V was cut by 10 bases and J by 4 bases, with 13 bases left in between. This CDR3 reads CAILSPGTEAFF. DNA of the CDR3: TGTGCCATTCTCTCTCCGGGCACTGAAGCTTTCTTT.

This clone was seen only once. V and J are TRBV20-1 and TRBJ1-6; D not resolved. Trimming took off 3 bases at V and 4 bases at J, with 13 bases between the two ends. The CDR3 is made up of 15 amino acids. Germline assignment: CDR1 DFQATT and CDR2 SNEGSKA (reference sequence). CDR3 amino acids: CSASRAAKYNSPLHF. The CDR3 nucleotides are TGCAGTGCTAGTAGGGCAGCCAAGTATAATTCACCCCTCCACTTT.

CDR3 residues: CASSDGYGYTF. CDR3 sequence (DNA): TGCGCCAGCAGTGATGGCTATGGCTACACCTTC. The chain joins TRBV10-1 to TRBJ1-2; D remains ambiguous. Germline V CDR1 and CDR2: WNHNN, SYGVQD (reference sequence). CDR3 length: 11 residues. Trimming pared 3 bases from V and 4 bases from J, leaving 3 bases between.

This chain uses TRBV7-9 with TRBJ2-2; D is unresolved. The CDR3 extends over 14 amino acids. Germline-derived CDR1 and CDR2 are SEHNR and FQNEAQ (reference sequence). With 2 bases removed from V and 4 bases from J, the gap between germline ends came to 8 bases. Here the CDR3 reads CASSLTDLTGELFF. CDR3 DNA: TGTGCCAGCAGCTTAACGGATCTCACCGGGGAGCTGTTTTTT.

In regard to this clone: In the same sample, other DNA sequences code for this CDR3. This CDR3 is CASSLGAGAEAFF. The CDR3 coding sequence is TGTGCCAGCAGCTTAGGAGCAGGTGCTGAAGCTTTCTTT. The chain combines TRBV7-9 with TRBJ1-1; D is undetermined. The CDR3 runs to 13 residues. With 1 base removed from V and 6 bases from J, the gap between germline ends came to 9 bases. The germline CDR1 and CDR2 sequences are SEHNR and FQNEAQ (reference sequence). The full variable domain, with the rest looked up from reference TRBV7-9 and TRBJ1-1, is DTGVSQNPRHKITKRGQNVTFRCDPISEHNRLYWYRQTLGQGPEFLTYFQNEAQLEKSRLLSDRFSAERPKGSFSTLEIQRTEQGDSAMYLCASSLGAGAEAFFGQGTRLTVV.

The J gene is TRBJ2-3, the V gene TRBV10-3; 7 bases align to TRBD2. The CDR3 covers 14 residues. V trimming: 4 bases; J trimming: 1 base; junction bases outside the gene matches: 2. In germline, CDR1 is ENHRY, CDR2 SYGVKD. The CDR3 loop reads CAISVTSGTDTQYF. CDR3 nucleotide sequence: TGTGCCATCAGTGTAACTAGCGGCACAGATACGCAGTATTTT.

The CDR3 nucleotides are TGTGCCAGCAGCTTAGTGGGACTACCGGGGAATGAGCAGTTCTTC. It yields the protein CASSLVGLPGNEQFF. The genes are TRBV7-9 and TRBJ2-1; 7 positions match TRBD2. CDR1 is SEHNR, CDR2 FQNEAQ, per germline (reference sequence). The CDR3 consists of 15 residues. V trimming: 1 base; J trimming: 7 bases; junction bases outside the gene matches: 7. Drawing the rest from reference TRBV7-9 and TRBJ2-1, the complete variable domain is DTGVSQNPRHKITKRGQNVTFRCDPISEHNRLYWYRQTLGQGPEFLTYFQNEAQLEKSRLLSDRFSAERPKGSFSTLEIQRTEQGDSAMYLCASSLVGLPGNEQFFGPGTRLTVL.

The chain links TRBV5-6 to TRBJ1-4, with a weak D call TRBD1 (6 bases). With 0 bases removed from V and 0 bases from J, the gap between germline ends came to 6 bases. The germline gives CDR1 SGHDT, CDR2 YYEEEE. The CDR3 covers 15 residues. CDR3 region: CASSLEGATNEKLFF. The CDR3 DNA sequence: TGTGCCAGCAGCTTGGAGGGGGCAACTAATGAAAAACTGTTTTTT.

This sequence joins TRBV9 and TRBJ2-3; TRBD1 is a possible D gene (6 bases). CDR3 length equals 16 residues. Germline lookup yields CDR1 SGDLS and CDR2 YYNGEE. V was pared by 0 bases and J by 3 bases, with 14 bases between. CDR3 sequence reads: CASSVGGQPTTDTQYF. Here the CDR3 DNA reads TGTGCCAGCAGCGTAGGTGGACAGCCGACTACAGATACGCAGTATTTT. The variable domain in full, completed from reference TRBV9 and TRBJ2-3, reads DSGVTQTPKHLITATGQRVTLRCSPRSGDLSVYWYQQSLDQGLQFLIQYYNGEERAKGNILERFSAQQFPDLHSELNLSSLELGDSALYFCASSVGGQPTTDTQYFGPGTRLTVL.

The chain uses TRBV11-2 and TRBJ1-1; D uncertain. Germline V gene sequence: CDR1 SGHAT, CDR2 FQNNGV. Trimming stripped 5 bases from V and 4 bases from J, with 11 bases between. The CDR3 contains 13 residues. DNA for the CDR3: TGTGCCAGCAGCCCCCGGGTTCGCACTGAAGCTTTCTTT. Residues: CASSPRVRTEAFF.

The chain couples TRBV11-2 to TRBJ1-1, with D hard to call. Germline V CDR1 and CDR2: SGHAT, FQNNGV. The CDR3 spans 15 residues. Trimming left V 1 base short and J 5 bases short, with 14 bases between. CDR3 region: CASSLAGARGTEAFF. CDR3 in DNA: TGTGCCAGCAGCTTAGCGGGAGCCCGGGGAACTGAAGCTTTCTTT.

This chain uses TRBV12-3 or TRBV12-4 with TRBJ1-2; weak D call: TRBD1 (5 bases). This CDR3 region has 12 residues. Trimming stripped 5 bases from V and 4 bases from J, with 8 bases between. This CDR3 is CASSDSAYGYTF. CDR3 sequence (DNA): TGTGCCAGCAGTGACAGCGCCTATGGCTACACCTTC.

This chain uses TRBV2 with TRBJ2-3; D is uncertain. Trimming removed 5 bases at V and 0 bases at J, with 3 bases between. The CDR3 runs 12 residues. Germline-derived CDR1 and CDR2 are SNHLY and FYNNEI. DNA of the CDR3: TGTGCCAGCAGTTATAGCACAGATACGCAGTATTTT. Translation: CASSYSTDTQYF.

The J gene is TRBJ2-1, the V gene TRBV28; tentatively, D is TRBD2 (6 bases). V was trimmed by 6 bases and J by 6 bases, leaving 15 bases between them. The CDR3 has 14 amino acids. In germline, CDR1 is MDHEN, CDR2 SYDVKM. This chain's CDR3 is CASSSATSPNEQFF. The CDR3 region has the DNA TGTGCCAGCAGCTCCGCCACTAGCCCCAATGAGCAGTTCTTC.

J is TRBJ2-5 and V is TRBV19; maybe TRBD2 (5 bases). The V gene lost 5 bases and the J gene lost 6 bases, with 16 bases spanning the gap. The CDR3 has 14 amino acids. CDR1 is LNHDA, CDR2 SQIVND, per germline (reference sequence). CDR3 protein: CASSSAEAAQTQYF. The CDR3 DNA reads TGTGCCAGTAGTTCGGCGGAGGCCGCACAGACCCAGTACTTC.